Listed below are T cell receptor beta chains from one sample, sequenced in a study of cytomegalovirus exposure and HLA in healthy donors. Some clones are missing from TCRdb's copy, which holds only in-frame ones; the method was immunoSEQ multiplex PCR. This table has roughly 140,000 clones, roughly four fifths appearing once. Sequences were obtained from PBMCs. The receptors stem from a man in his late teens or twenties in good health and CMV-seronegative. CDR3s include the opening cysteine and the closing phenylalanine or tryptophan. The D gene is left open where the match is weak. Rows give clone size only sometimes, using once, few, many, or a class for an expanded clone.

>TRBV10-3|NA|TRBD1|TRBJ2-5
CAISDGTAKETQYF
TGTGCCATCAGTGACGGGACAGCCAAAGAGACCCAGTACTTC
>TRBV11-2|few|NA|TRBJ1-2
CASSLQGSYGYTF
TGTGCCAGCAGCTTACAGGGCAGCTATGGCTACACCTTC
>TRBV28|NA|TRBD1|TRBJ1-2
CASSYRGGHGYTF
TGTGCCAGCAGTTACAGGGGCGGTCATGGCTACACCTTC
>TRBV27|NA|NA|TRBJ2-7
CASSLFSRAPYEQYF
TGTGCCAGCAGTCTCTTCTCCAGGGCTCCCTACGAGCAGTACTTC
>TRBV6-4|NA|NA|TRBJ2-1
CASSAGLLNEQFF
TGTGCCAGCAGTGCCGGACTGCTCAATGAGCAGTTCTTC
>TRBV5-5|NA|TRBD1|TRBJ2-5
CASSLGDRDGTQYF
TGTGCCAGCAGCTTGGGGGACAGGGACGGGACCCAGTACTTC
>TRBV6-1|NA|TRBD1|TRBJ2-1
CASSGQGGLGDYTDNEQFF
TGTGCCAGCAGTGGACAGGGCGGGCTGGGAGATTATACGGATAATGAGCAGTTCTTC
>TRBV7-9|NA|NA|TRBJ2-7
CASSYPGGHKIYEQYF
TGTGCCAGCAGCTACCCGGGGGGACATAAGATCTACGAGCAGTACTTC
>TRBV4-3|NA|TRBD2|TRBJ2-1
CASSLRVAGGRNEQFF
TGCGCCAGCAGCCTACGGGTAGCGGGAGGCCGCAATGAGCAGTTCTTC
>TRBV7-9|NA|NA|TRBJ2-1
CASSLVEAEQFF
TGTGCCAGCAGCTTAGTAGAGGCTGAGCAGTTCTTC
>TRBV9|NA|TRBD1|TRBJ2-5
CASSVLGQGGETQYF
TGTGCCAGCAGCGTCTTAGGACAGGGGGGAGAGACCCAGTACTTC
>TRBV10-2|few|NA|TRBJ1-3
CASSDQRQISGNTIYF
TGCGCCAGCAGTGATCAGAGACAGATATCTGGAAACACCATATATTTT
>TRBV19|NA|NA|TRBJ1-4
CASRPARENEKLFF
TGTGCCAGTAGACCCGCGAGGGAAAATGAAAAACTGTTTTTT
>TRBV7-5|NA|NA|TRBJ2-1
CARSPNRPASGNEQFF
TGTGCCAGAAGCCCTAATCGCCCCGCTAGCGGCAATGAGCAGTTCTTC
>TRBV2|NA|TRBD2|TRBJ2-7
CAGGLAETYEQYF
TGTGCCGGGGGACTAGCGGAAACCTACGAGCAGTACTTC
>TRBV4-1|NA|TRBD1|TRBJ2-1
CASSGGQDSYNEQFF
TGCGCCAGCAGCGGGGGACAGGACTCCTACAATGAGCAGTTCTTC
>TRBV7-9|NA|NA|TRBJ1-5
CASSFGGGYNQPQHF
TGTGCCAGCAGCTTCGGGGGGGGATACAATCAGCCCCAGCATTTT
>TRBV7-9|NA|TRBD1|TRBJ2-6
CASSPGTGWTSGANVLTF
TGTGCCAGCAGCCCTGGGACAGGATGGACCTCTGGGGCCAACGTCCTGACTTTC
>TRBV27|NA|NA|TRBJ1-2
CASSQPLGSIYGYTF
TGTGCCAGCAGTCAACCCCTCGGGTCGATCTATGGCTACACCTTC
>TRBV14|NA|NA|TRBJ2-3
CASSRRGAETDTQYF
TGTGCCAGCAGCCGGCGGGGTGCGGAGACAGATACGCAGTATTTT
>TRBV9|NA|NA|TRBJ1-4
CASSGFGGGEEEKLFF
TGTGCCAGCAGCGGGTTTGGAGGAGGTGAGGAGGAAAAACTGTTTTTT
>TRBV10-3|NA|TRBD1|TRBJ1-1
CAISGTGGLGTEAFF
TGTGCCATCAGTGGGACAGGGGGCTTGGGCACTGAAGCTTTCTTT
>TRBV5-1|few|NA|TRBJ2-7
CASSFSTGNHYEQYF
TGCGCCAGCAGCTTCTCGACCGGGAACCACTACGAGCAGTACTTC
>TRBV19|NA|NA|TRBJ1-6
CASQTSRTYNSPLHF
TGTGCCAGTCAGACAAGCAGGACCTATAATTCACCCCTCCACTTT
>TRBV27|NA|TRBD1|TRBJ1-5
CASSSTGVNSNQPQHF
TGTGCCAGCAGTTCTACAGGGGTGAATAGCAATCAGCCCCAGCATTTT
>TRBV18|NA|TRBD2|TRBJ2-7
CASSPVASTSGRRHSYEQYF
TGTGCCAGCTCACCGGTGGCCTCAACTAGCGGGAGGCGCCACTCCTACGAGCAGTACTTC
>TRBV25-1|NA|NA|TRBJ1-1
CASSPAGGSGTEAFF
TGTGCCAGCAGCCCAGCGGGGGGGTCGGGGACTGAAGCTTTCTTT
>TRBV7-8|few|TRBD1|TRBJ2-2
CASSPGQGDTGELFF
TGTGCCAGCAGCCCCGGACAGGGGGACACCGGGGAGCTGTTTTTT
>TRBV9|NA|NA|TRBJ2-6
CASSVGSSGANVLTF
TGTGCCAGCAGCGTAGGGAGTTCCGGGGCCAACGTCCTGACTTTC
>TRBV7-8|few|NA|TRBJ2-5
CASSLGSFQETQYF
TGTGCCAGCAGCTTAGGGAGTTTCCAAGAGACCCAGTACTTC
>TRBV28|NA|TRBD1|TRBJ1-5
CASSLEGASQNQPQHF
TGTGCCAGCAGTTTGGAGGGGGCGAGTCAAAATCAGCCCCAGCATTTT
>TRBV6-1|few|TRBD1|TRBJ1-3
CASRSGTGNGNTIYF
TGTGCCAGCAGATCCGGGACAGGGAACGGAAACACCATATATTTT
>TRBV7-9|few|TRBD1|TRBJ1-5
CSSSSDRDQPQHF
TGTTCCAGCAGCTCCGACAGGGATCAGCCCCAGCATTTT
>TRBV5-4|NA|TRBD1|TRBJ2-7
CASSFRTGVYEQYF
TGTGCCAGCAGCTTCCGGACAGGGGTCTACGAGCAGTACTTC
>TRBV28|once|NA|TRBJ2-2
CASSLGEWTGELFF
TGTGCCAGCAGTTTAGGGGAGTGGACCGGGGAGCTGTTTTTT
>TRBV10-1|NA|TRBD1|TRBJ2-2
CASSDGQGSNTGELFF
TGCGCCAGCAGTGACGGACAGGGCTCTAACACCGGGGAGCTGTTTTTT
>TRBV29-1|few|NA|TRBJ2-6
CSVGENGNVLTF
TGCAGCGTTGGGGAGAACGGCAACGTCCTGACTTTC
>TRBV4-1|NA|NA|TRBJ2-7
CASSHLDGAYEQYF
TGCGCCAGCAGCCACCTCGACGGGGCCTACGAGCAGTACTTC
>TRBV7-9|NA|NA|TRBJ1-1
CASSSSGSQNTEAFF
TGTGCCAGCAGCTCCTCCGGGAGCCAGAACACTGAAGCTTTCTTT
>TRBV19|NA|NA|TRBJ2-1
CASSFYRGGEQFF
TGTGCCAGTAGTTTTTACAGGGGAGGTGAGCAGTTCTTC
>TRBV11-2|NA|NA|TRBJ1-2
CASSPQGYGYTF
TGTGCCAGCAGCCCTCAGGGATATGGCTACACCTTC
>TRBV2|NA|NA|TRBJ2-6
CASSQDRLTLSGANVLTF
TGTGCCAGCAGTCAGGACAGACTAACCCTCTCTGGGGCCAACGTCCTGACTTTC
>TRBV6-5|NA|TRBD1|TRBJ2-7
CASSRDRGLGYF
TGTGCCAGCAGTCGGGACAGGGGGCTTGGCTACTTC
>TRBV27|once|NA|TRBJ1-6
CASSLLGANSPLHF
TGTGCCAGCAGCCTTCTCGGAGCTAATTCACCCCTCCACTTT
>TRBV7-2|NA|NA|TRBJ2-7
CASSFDPGMGYEQYF
TGTGCCAGCAGCTTTGACCCAGGGATGGGCTACGAGCAGTACTTC
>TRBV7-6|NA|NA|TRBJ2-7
CASSFGGPSYEQYF
TGTGCCAGCAGCTTCGGGGGACCCTCCTACGAGCAGTACTTC
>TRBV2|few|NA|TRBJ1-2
CASSEGGGVYGYTF
TGTGCCAGCAGTGAAGGGGGGGGAGTCTATGGCTACACCTTC